This section outlines one T cell receptor (beta chain) sequence together with its context. These data originate in a study of OX40 agonist ivuxolimab in advanced cancers. Profiled with immunoSEQ multiplex PCR; TCRdb holds only in-frame clones, not every one. Among approximately 62,000 clones listed, approximately 86% were seen once. Trimming at V came to 4 bases and at J to 4 bases, leaving 6 bases not matched to a gene. This CDR3 has 15 amino acids. Germline CDR1 and CDR2: SGHAT and FQDESV (reference sequence). V gene TRBV11-1 combines with J gene TRBJ2-7, with TRBD1 identical over 11 bases. The TCR originated in an adult with an advanced solid tumor such as melanoma, head and neck, liver or kidney cancer. The starting material was CD4+ or CD8+ T cells sorted from blood, obtained in a trial of the OX40 agonist ivuxolimab. Here the CDR3 DNA reads TGTGCCAGCAGCTCGGACAGGGGGCTGACTTACGAGCAGTACTTC. It translates to CASSSDRGLTYEQYF.